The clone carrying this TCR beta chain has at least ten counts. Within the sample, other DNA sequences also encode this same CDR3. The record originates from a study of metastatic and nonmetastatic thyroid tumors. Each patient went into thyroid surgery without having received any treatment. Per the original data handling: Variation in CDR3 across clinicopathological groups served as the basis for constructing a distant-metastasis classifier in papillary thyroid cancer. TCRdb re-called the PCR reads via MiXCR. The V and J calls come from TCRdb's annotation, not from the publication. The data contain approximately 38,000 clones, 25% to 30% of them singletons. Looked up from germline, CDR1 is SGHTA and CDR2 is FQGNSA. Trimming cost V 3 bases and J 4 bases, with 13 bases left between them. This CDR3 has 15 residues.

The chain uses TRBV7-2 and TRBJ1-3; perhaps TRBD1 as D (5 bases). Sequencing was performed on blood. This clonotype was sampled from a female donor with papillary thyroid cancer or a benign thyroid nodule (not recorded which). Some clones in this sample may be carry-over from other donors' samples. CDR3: CASSFQGVGGNTIYF. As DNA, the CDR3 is TGTGCCAGCAGCTTCCAGGGAGTAGGCGGAAACACCATATATTTT.